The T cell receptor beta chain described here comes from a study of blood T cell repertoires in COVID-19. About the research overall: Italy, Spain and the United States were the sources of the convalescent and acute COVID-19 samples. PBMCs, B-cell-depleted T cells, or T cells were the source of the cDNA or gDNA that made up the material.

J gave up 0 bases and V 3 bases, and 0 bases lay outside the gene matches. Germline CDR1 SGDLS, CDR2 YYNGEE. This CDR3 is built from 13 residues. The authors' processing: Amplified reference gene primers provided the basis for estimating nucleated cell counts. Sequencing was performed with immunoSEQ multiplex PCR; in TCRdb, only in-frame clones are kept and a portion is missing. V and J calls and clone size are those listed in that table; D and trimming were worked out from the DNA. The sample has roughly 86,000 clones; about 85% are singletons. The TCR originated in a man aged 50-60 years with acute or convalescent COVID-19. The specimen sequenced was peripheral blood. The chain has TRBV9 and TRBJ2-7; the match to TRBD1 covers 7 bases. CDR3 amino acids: CASSGQGSYEQYF. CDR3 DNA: TGTGCCAGCAGCGGACAGGGCTCCTACGAGCAGTACTTC.